This T cell receptor (beta chain) stems from a study of blood T cells in healthy people across ages. Germline trimming cut 3 bases from V and 0 bases from J; bases unmatched to any gene: 12. CDR3 length equals 20 residues. Germline assignment: CDR1 SGHTA and CDR2 FQGNSA. Findings and limits, study-wide: PBMCs that were unsorted prevented a conclusive naive versus antigen-experienced comparison.

Together with a sample-barcoded 5' primer, a J-beta primer mix was included in a second PCR lasting about 7 to 12 cycles. Each cDNA molecule received a tag from a template-switch adaptor that had 12 random nucleotides. Using its own MiXCR run on the 5' RACE reads, TCRdb lists one record per CDR3 protein. The data show 890,000 or so distinct CDR3 sequences, with 62% seen just once and about a quarter held by the top ten. Points on this clonotype: What it recognizes is unknown.

Specimen: blood. The J gene is TRBJ2-3, the V gene TRBV7-2, with 13 bases lining up with TRBD2. The sequence was obtained from a man aged 25 to 40 in good health. CDR3 loop: CASSFLLAGGSARSTDTQYF. In nucleotides, the CDR3 is TGTGCCAGCAGCTTTCTACTAGCGGGGGGGTCGGCCCGCAGCACAGATACGCAGTATTTT.